Sequencing of this T cell receptor (beta chain) was carried out in a study of metastatic and nonmetastatic thyroid tumors. Whole-study context: For malignant and benign thyroid patients, tumor or nodule tissue and blood were the sources whose repertoires were compared.

Study-wide points: TCR beta diversity was reportedly significantly higher in malignant thyroid tumors than benign nodules, in blood and tumor.

This clone was counted at least ten times. Its antigen is unknown. Authors' data handling: It was from CDR3 differences across clinicopathological groups that a distant-metastasis classifier for papillary thyroid cancer was built. TCRdb re-analyzed the PCR reads through MiXCR. The V and J calls shown here were made by TCRdb, not taken from the authors' results. The sample lists around 14,000 clones, roughly 24% occurring once. V dropped 5 bases and J dropped 1; count of bases not matched to a gene: 5. The CDR3 runs to 14 residues. Germline V CDR1 and CDR2: DFQATT, SNEGSKA (reference sequence). No patient received treatment before thyroid surgery.

The sample comprised tumor tissue. V is TRBV20-1 and J is TRBJ2-3; TRBD1 agrees at 8 bases. The TCR originated in a female donor with papillary thyroid cancer or a benign thyroid nodule (not recorded which). Some clones in this sample may be carry-over from other donors' samples. The CDR3 loop is CSADDRGRTDTQYF. The CDR3, as DNA: TGCAGTGCTGATGACAGGGGCCGCACAGATACGCAGTATTTT.